These 20 T cell receptor beta chains originate from one sample sequenced in a study of T cell changes during pregnancy in multiple sclerosis. The method was immunoSEQ multiplex PCR; TCRdb's version includes in-frame clones alone and lacks a portion of them. Of about 36,000 clones listed, 91% were seen once; the top ten hold 0.47%. This material consisted of CD4+ T cells from peripheral blood mononuclear cells, taken in the second trimester of pregnancy. Receptors originate from a female donor in good health, enrolled as a control in a pregnancy study.

This chain uses TRBV19 with TRBJ1-2; weak D call: TRBD1 (6 bases). The CDR3 has 13 amino acids. The germline V and J ends were trimmed by 6 bases and 4 bases, with 12 bases remaining between them. Germline V gives CDR1 LNHDA, CDR2 SQIVND (reference sequence). The CDR3 DNA follows: TGTGCCAGTAGGAGGACAGAGACCTATGGCTACACCTTC. As protein: CASRRTETYGYTF.

V and J are TRBV5-6 and TRBJ1-6; D is unresolved. There are 14 residues in the CDR3. Germline CDR1 SGHDT, CDR2 YYEEEE. V lost 1 base and J lost 7, with 9 bases in between. The CDR3 DNA follows: TGTGCCAGCAGCTTGATGAGCCCAAATTCACCCCTCCACTTT. Its translation: CASSLMSPNSPLHF.

The chain uses TRBV9 and TRBJ2-5, with D tentatively TRBD2 (6 bases). Trimming took 0 bases from V and 1 from J, leaving 16 bases between them. Germline V CDR1 and CDR2: SGDLS, YYNGEE. The CDR3 is 17 residues long. CDR3 sequence: CASSVDTVGGLQETQYF. The DNA for the CDR3 is TGTGCCAGCAGCGTAGATACAGTCGGGGGTCTCCAAGAGACCCAGTACTTC. The complete variable domain, with remaining parts taken from reference TRBV9 and TRBJ2-5, reads DSGVTQTPKHLITATGQRVTLRCSPRSGDLSVYWYQQSLDQGLQFLIQYYNGEERAKGNILERFSAQQFPDLHSELNLSSLELGDSALYFCASSVDTVGGLQETQYFGPGTRLLVL.

The chain employs TRBV27 and TRBJ1-5; 7 positions agree with TRBD1. The CDR3 length is 15 residues. Per germline, CDR1 MNHEY and CDR2 SMNVEV (reference sequence). Trimming took 5 bases from V and 2 from J; bases not matched to a gene: 6. CDR3 DNA: TGTGCCAGCAGTCCACTCACAGGGGGCAATCAGCCCCAGCATTTT. Protein sequence: CASSPLTGGNQPQHF.

The chain recombines TRBV6-5 with TRBJ2-7; possible D gene TRBD1, 5 bases. The germline gives CDR1 MNHEY, CDR2 SVGAGI. The V end lost 6 bases, the J end lost 3 bases, and 12 bases lay between the germline ends. The CDR3 loop spans 13 amino acids. DNA of the CDR3: TGTGCCAGCAGCTACGGTGGACACTACGAGCAGTACTTC. Residues: CASSYGGHYEQYF.

The rearrangement joins TRBV5-8 to TRBJ1-5, with 7 bases fitting TRBD1. CDR3 size: 16 residues. Germline V gives CDR1 SGHTS, CDR2 YDEGEE. Unmatched junction bases numbered 13, after V lost 2 bases and J lost 8 bases. The CDR3 DNA follows: TGTGCCAGCAGCTTCCGGGACAGTGAACTGGTAAAGCCCCAGCATTTT. Its protein product is CASSFRDSELVKPQHF.

The rearrangement uses TRBV11-3 and TRBJ1-1; 10 bases map to TRBD1. CDR1 and CDR2 from the germline V gene are SGHNT and YENEEA. The J segment lost 4 bases and the V segment lost 5 bases, leaving 7 bases of the junction unmatched. The CDR3 totals 15 residues. The CDR3 loop reads CASSPDRGRGTEAFF. The CDR3, as DNA: TGTGCCAGCAGCCCCGACAGGGGGCGAGGCACTGAAGCTTTCTTT. Supplemented by reference TRBV11-3 and TRBJ1-1, the full variable domain reads EAGVVQSPRYKIIEKKQPVAFWCNPISGHNTLYWYLQNLGQGPELLIRYENEEAVDDSQLPKDRFSAERLKGVDSTLKIQPAELGDSAVYLCASSPDRGRGTEAFFGQGTRLTVV.

This clone has more than one count but fewer than ten. The chain links TRBV21-1 to TRBJ2-3; the table's D call TRBD2 went unverified against the DNA. TRBV21-1 is classified as a pseudogene. The CDR3 runs 14 residues. CDR3 sequence reads: CASHGLVVADTQYF. As DNA, the CDR3 is TGTGCCTCCCATGGACTAGTTGTAGCAGATACGCAGTATTTT.

The chain has TRBV29-1 and TRBJ1-2; D gene uncertain. Trimming took off 4 bases at V and 13 bases at J, with 10 bases between the two ends. CDR3 length: 9 amino acids. Germline V gene data show CDR1 as SQVTM and CDR2 as ANQGSEA. Written as DNA, the CDR3 is TGCAGCGTTGGGCATCCCTCCACCTTC. Protein sequence: CSVGHPSTF.

The chain joins TRBV6-1 to TRBJ2-5; D is uncertain. This CDR3 has 14 residues. The germline CDR1 and CDR2 sequences are MNHNS and SASEGT. Between the trimmed V and J ends, which lost 3 bases and 2 bases, there was a span of 10 bases. CDR3 DNA sequence: TGTGCCAGCAGTGATCAGGCAGGTCAAGAGACCCAGTACTTC. Translation: CASSDQAGQETQYF.

This sequence joins TRBV15 and TRBJ2-7; the match to TRBD2 covers 10 bases. The V and J ends lost 0 bases and 12 bases, in that order; junction bases with no gene match: 11. The CDR3 spans 15 residues. Germline V CDR1 and CDR2: LNHNV, YYDKDF (reference sequence). Here the CDR3 reads CATSRDGLAGDRMYF. CDR3 coding DNA: TGTGCCACCAGCAGAGATGGTCTAGCGGGGGACCGAATGTACTTC.

V usage is TRBV2 and J usage is TRBJ1-1; 8 nucleotides align to TRBD1. V gave up 5 bases and J gave up 0 bases; unmatched junction bases: 8. The CDR3 totals 16 residues. Germline CDR1 reads SNHLY; CDR2 reads FYNNEI. CDR3 nucleotides: TGTGCCAGCAGTCGGAGACAGGGGACAATGAACACTGAAGCTTTCTTT. This translates into CASSRRQGTMNTEAFF.

This rearrangement joins TRBV6-1 to TRBJ2-7; the match to TRBD1 covers 8 bases. The CDR3 is made up of 15 amino acids. Germline assignment: CDR1 MNHNS and CDR2 SASEGT. Unmatched junction bases numbered 8, after V lost 4 bases and J lost 3 bases. CDR3 nucleotides: TGTGCCAGCAGTGTGGGGGACAGGCGCCTCTACGAGCAGTACTTC. Protein sequence: CASSVGDRRLYEQYF.

CDR3 DNA: TGTGCCAGCAGCTTAAGACTAGCGGGGGGCACCGGGGAGCTGTTTTTT. Translated: CASSLRLAGGTGELFF. The V and J genes are TRBV9 and TRBJ2-2, with 13 bases aligning to TRBD2. The CDR3 extends over 16 amino acids. With V trimmed by 4 bases and J by 4 bases, 4 bases remained unmatched. CDR1 is SGDLS, CDR2 YYNGEE, per germline.

V is TRBV29-1 and J is TRBJ2-7; tentative D call: TRBD1 (7 bases). Germline CDR1 is SQVTM and CDR2 is ANQGSEA. Between the trimmed V and J ends, which lost 3 bases and 1 base, there was a span of 13 bases. The length of the CDR3 is 14 residues. The CDR3 loop reads CSVDHGGQSYEQYF. The DNA of the CDR3 is TGCAGCGTTGATCACGGGGGACAGTCCTACGAGCAGTACTTC.

This chain joins TRBV7-2 and TRBJ2-5; D perhaps matches TRBD2 (6 bases). Germline lookup yields CDR1 SGHTA and CDR2 FQGNSA. The CDR3 length is 14 residues. Trimming removed 2 bases from V and 9 bases from J, with 16 bases in between. CDR3 sequence reads: CASSLMAAGRAQYF. CDR3 coding DNA: TGTGCCAGCAGCTTAATGGCGGCGGGACGGGCCCAGTACTTC.

This clone was observed once. This chain connects TRBV7-2 to TRBJ1-2; D call uncertain. Germline assignment: CDR1 SGHTA and CDR2 FQGNSA. CDR3 length equals 13 residues. V was shortened by 5 bases and J by 0 bases, with 7 bases between the two germline ends. As DNA, the CDR3 is TGTGCCAGCAGCCCGGGTACTAACTATGGCTACACCTTC. Encoded protein: CASSPGTNYGYTF.

The rearrangement joins TRBV27 to TRBJ2-7; D perhaps matches TRBD1 (6 bases). V lost 4 bases, J lost 3 bases, and 19 bases lay in between. The CDR3 contains 16 residues. Germline CDR1 reads MNHEY; CDR2 reads SMNVEV (reference sequence). The CDR3 region is CASSSHADRRSYEQYF. CDR3 in DNA: TGTGCCAGCAGTTCCCACGCTGACAGGAGGAGCTACGAGCAGTACTTC.

The chain combines TRBV21-1 with TRBJ2-5; the D call TRBD2 from the table was never checked on the DNA. TRBV21-1 counts as a pseudogene. The CDR3 covers 15 residues. CDR3 sequence reads: CASSKGLASEETQYF. The CDR3 DNA sequence: TGTGCCAGCAGCAAGGGACTAGCGAGTGAAGAGACCCAGTACTTC.

This clone showed up just a few times. CDR3 sequence: CASSQDDTDTEAFF. CDR3 in DNA: TGCGCCAGCAGCCAAGATGACACGGACACTGAAGCTTTCTTT. The J gene is TRBJ1-1, the V gene TRBV4-1; D gene ambiguous. Germline-derived CDR1 and CDR2 are MGHRA and YSYEKL. V shed 0 bases and J shed 3 bases, with 8 bases lying between them. The CDR3 has 14 amino acids.